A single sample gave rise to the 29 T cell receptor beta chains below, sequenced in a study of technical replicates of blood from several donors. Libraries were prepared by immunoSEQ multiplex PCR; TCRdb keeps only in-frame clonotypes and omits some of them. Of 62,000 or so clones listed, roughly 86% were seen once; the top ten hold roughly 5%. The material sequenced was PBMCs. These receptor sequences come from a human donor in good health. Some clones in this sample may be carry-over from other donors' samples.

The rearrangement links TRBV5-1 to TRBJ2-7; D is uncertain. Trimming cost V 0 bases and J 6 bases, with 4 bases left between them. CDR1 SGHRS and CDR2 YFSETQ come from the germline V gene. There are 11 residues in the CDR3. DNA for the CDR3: TGCGCCAGCAGCTTGGCCGGCGAGCAGTACTTC. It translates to CASSLAGEQYF.

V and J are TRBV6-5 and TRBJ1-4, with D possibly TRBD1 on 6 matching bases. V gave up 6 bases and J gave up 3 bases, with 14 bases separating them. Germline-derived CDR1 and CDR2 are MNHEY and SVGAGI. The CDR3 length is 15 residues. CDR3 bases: TGTGCCAGCAGCGCCCTACAGGGAGCTAATGAAAAACTGTTTTTT. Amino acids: CASSALQGANEKLFF.

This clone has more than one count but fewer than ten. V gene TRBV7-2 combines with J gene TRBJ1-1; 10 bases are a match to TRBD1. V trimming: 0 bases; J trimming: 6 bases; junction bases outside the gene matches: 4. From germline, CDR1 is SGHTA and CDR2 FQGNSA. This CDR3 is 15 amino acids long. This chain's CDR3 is CASSLAGTGVSEAFF. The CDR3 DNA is TGTGCCAGCAGCTTAGCCGGGACAGGGGTGTCTGAAGCTTTCTTT.

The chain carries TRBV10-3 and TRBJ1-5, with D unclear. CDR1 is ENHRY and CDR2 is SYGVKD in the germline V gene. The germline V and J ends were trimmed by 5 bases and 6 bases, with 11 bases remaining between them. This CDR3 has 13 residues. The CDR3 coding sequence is TGTGCCATCAGTAAGGACGGGATTCAGCCCCAGCATTTT. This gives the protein CAISKDGIQPQHF.

The CDR3 region is CASSLSWGGGISYEQYF. The CDR3 region has the DNA TGTGCCAGCAGCTTGTCCTGGGGGGGAGGGATTTCCTACGAGCAGTACTTC. The rearrangement uses TRBV5-6 and TRBJ2-7; 7 bases align to TRBD2. The V and J ends lost 1 base and 1 base, in that order; junction bases with no gene match: 11. CDR3 size: 17 residues. Germline-derived CDR1 and CDR2 are SGHDT and YYEEEE.

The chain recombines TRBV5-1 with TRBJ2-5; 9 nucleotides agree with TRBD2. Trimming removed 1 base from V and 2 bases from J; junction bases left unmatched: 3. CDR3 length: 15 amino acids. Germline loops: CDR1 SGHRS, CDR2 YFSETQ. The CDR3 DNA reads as TGCGCCAGCAGCTTGTCAGCGGGGGGACAAGAGACCCAGTACTTC. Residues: CASSLSAGGQETQYF.

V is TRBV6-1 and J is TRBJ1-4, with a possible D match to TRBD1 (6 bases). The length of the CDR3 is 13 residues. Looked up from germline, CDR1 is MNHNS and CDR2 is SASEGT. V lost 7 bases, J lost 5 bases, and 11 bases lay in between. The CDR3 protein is CASNRVLNEKLFF. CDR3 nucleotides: TGTGCCAGCAACAGGGTATTGAATGAAAAACTGTTTTTT.

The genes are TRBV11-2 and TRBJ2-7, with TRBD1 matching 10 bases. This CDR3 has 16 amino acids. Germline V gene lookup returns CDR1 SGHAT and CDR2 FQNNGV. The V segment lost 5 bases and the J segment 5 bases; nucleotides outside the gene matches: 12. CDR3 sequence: CASSPPSGTGVDEQYF. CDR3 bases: TGTGCCAGCAGCCCCCCGAGCGGGACAGGGGTAGACGAGCAGTACTTC.

The CDR3 nucleotides read TGTGCCAGCAGTGAATTAACCTCGCAGATTAGCAATCAGCCCCAGCATTTT. Residues: CASSELTSQISNQPQHF. The chain has TRBV6-1 and TRBJ1-5; D is unclear. V lost 2 bases and J 0 bases, leaving 14 bases between the germline ends. Germline V lookup: CDR1 MNHNS, CDR2 SASEGT. This CDR3 is 17 amino acids long.

For the CDR3, the DNA is TGTGCCAGCAGCGTACAGGAGGGAATAAATGAAAAACTGTTTTTT. Protein: CASSVQEGINEKLFF. The rearrangement joins TRBV9 to TRBJ1-4; no clear D gene. The CDR3 spans 15 residues. V gave up 1 base and J gave up 5 bases, with 12 bases separating them. Germline-derived CDR1 and CDR2 are SGDLS and YYNGEE.

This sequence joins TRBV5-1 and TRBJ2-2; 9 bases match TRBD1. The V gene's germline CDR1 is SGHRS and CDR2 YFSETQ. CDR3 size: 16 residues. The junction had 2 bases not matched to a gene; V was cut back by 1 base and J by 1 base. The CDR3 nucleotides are TGCGCCAGCAGCTTGACGGGACAGGGGAACACCGGGGAGCTGTTTTTT. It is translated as CASSLTGQGNTGELFF.

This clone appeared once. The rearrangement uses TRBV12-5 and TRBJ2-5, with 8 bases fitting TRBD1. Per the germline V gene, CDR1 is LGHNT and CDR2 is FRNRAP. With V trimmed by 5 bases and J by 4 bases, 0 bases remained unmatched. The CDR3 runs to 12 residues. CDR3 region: CASGDRGETQYF. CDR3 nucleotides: TGTGCTAGTGGTGACAGGGGAGAGACCCAGTACTTC.

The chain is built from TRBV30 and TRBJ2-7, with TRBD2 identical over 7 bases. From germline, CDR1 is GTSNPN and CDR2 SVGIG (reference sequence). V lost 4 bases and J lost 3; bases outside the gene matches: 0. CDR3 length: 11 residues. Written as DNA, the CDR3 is TGTGCCTGGACTAGCGGCTACGAGCAGTACTTC. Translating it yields CAWTSGYEQYF.

The CDR3 here is CASSAGSGGLSYEQYF. In DNA form, the CDR3 reads TGTGCCAGCAGCGCCGGGTCTGGAGGGCTTTCCTACGAGCAGTACTTC. The V and J genes are TRBV9 and TRBJ2-7; tentatively, D is TRBD2 (6 bases). V lost 3 bases to trimming and J lost 1 base, with 17 bases between them. The CDR3 spans 16 residues. Germline-derived CDR1 and CDR2 are SGDLS and YYNGEE.

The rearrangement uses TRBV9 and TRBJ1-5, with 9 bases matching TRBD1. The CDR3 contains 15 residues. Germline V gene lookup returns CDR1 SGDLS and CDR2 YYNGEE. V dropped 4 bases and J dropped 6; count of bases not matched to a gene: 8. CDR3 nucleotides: TGTGCCAGCAGCTACGGACAGGGGACGGGTCAGCCCCAGCATTTT. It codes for CASSYGQGTGQPQHF.

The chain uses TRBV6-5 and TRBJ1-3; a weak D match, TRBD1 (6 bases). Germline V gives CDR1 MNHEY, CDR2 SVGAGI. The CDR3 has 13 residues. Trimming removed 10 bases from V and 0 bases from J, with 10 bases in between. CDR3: CATEDSSGNTIYF. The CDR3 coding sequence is TGTGCCACCGAGGACAGCTCTGGAAACACCATATATTTT.

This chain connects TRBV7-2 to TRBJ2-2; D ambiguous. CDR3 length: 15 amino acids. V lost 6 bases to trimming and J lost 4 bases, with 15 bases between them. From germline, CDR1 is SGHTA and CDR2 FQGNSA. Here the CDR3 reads CASSLASTLTGELFF. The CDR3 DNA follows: TGTGCCAGCAGTTTGGCTTCCACCCTCACCGGGGAGCTGTTTTTT.

CDR3 residues: CASSMVGEPGANVLTF. The CDR3 DNA follows: TGTGCCAGTAGTATGGTCGGAGAGCCTGGGGCCAACGTCCTGACTTTC. V and J are TRBV19 and TRBJ2-6, with no clear D. CDR1 is LNHDA and CDR2 is SQIVND in the germline V gene (reference sequence). Trimming stripped 3 bases from V and 2 bases from J, with 11 bases between. This CDR3 has 16 amino acids.

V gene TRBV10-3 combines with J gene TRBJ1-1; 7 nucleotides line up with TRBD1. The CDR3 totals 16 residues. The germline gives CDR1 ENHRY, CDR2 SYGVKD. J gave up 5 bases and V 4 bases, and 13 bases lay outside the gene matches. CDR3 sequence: CAISVHAGTVGTEAFF. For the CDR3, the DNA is TGTGCCATCAGTGTTCACGCCGGGACAGTGGGTACTGAAGCTTTCTTT.

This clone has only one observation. The CDR3 DNA sequence: TGTGCCAGCAGCCAAGAAATTGGAGGGAAGGGACCATATGGCTACACCTTC. Its translation: CASSQEIGGKGPYGYTF. The chain couples TRBV4-2 to TRBJ1-2, with a tentative D call TRBD1 (5 bases). Germline V gene lookup returns CDR1 LGHNA and CDR2 YNFKEQ. Trimming took 0 bases from V and 5 from J, leaving 19 bases between them. This CDR3 is 17 amino acids long.

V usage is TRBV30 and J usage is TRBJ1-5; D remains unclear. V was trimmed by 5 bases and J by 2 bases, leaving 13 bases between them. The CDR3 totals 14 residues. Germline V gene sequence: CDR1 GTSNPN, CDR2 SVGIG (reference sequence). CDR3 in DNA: TGTGCCTGGGAATCCGGGTTCGGCAATCAGCCCCAGCATTTT. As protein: CAWESGFGNQPQHF. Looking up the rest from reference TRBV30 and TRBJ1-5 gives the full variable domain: SQTIHQWPATLVQPVGSPLSLECTVEGTSNPNLYWYRQAAGRGLQLLFYSVGIGQISSEVPQNLSASRPQDRQFILSSKKLLLSDSGFYLCAWESGFGNQPQHFGDGTRLSIL.

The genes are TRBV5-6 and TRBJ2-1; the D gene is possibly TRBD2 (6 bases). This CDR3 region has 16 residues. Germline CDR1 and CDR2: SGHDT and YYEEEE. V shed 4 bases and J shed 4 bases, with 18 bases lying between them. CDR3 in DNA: TGTGCCAGCAGCCTGGGGGGTAGGGGAATATACAATGAGCAGTTCTTC. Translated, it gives CASSLGGRGIYNEQFF.

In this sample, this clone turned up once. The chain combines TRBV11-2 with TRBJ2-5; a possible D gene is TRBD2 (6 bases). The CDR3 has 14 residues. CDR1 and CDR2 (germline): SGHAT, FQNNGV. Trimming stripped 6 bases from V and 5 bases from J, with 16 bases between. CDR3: CASRRRDSEETQYF. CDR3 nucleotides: TGTGCCAGCAGGCGTCGGGACTCTGAGGAGACCCAGTACTTC.

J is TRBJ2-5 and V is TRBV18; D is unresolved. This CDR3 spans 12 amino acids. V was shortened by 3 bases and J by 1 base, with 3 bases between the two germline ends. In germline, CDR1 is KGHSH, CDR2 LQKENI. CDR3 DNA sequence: TGTGCCAGCTCACCCAGCCAAGAGACCCAGTACTTC. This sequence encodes CASSPSQETQYF.

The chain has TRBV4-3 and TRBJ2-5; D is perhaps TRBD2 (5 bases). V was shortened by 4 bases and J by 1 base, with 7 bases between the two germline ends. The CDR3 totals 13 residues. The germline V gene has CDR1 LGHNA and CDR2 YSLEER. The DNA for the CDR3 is TGCGCCAGCAGCCGGCGGGCCCAAGAGACCCAGTACTTC. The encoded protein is CASSRRAQETQYF.

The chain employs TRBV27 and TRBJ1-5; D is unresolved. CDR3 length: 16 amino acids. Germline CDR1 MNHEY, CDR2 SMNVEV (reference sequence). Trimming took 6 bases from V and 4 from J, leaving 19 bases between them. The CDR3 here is CASRPGGSGLNQPQHF. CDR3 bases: TGTGCCAGCAGACCGGGTGGCAGTGGGTTAAATCAGCCCCAGCATTTT.

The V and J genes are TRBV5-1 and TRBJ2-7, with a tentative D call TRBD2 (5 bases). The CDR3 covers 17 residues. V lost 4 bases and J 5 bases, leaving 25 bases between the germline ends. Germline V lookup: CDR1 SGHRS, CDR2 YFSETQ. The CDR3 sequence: CASSARVRFGAVDEQYF. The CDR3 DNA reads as TGCGCCAGCAGCGCGAGGGTACGTTTCGGAGCCGTCGACGAGCAGTACTTC.

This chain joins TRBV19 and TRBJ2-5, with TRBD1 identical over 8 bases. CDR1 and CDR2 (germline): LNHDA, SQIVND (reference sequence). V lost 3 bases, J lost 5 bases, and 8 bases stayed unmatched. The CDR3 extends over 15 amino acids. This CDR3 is CASSIGIQGVETQYF. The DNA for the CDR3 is TGTGCCAGTAGTATTGGGATACAGGGGGTCGAGACCCAGTACTTC. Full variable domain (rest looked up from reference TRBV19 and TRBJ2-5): DGGITQSPKYLFRKEGQNVTLSCEQNLNHDAMYWYRQDPGQGLRLIYYSQIVNDFQKGDIAEGYSVSREKKESFPLTVTSAQKNPTAFYLCASSIGIQGVETQYFGPGTRLLVL.

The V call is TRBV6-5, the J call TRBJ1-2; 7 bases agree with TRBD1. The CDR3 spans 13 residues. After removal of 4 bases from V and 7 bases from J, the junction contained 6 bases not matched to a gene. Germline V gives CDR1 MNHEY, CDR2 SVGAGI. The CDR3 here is CASSSGQSSGYTF. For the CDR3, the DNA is TGTGCCAGCAGTTCGGGACAGTCATCTGGCTACACCTTC.